The 14 T cell receptor beta chains given below trace back to one sample, sequenced in a study of T-cell reconstitution after alpha-beta-depleted transplantation in children. General observations from the study: From newly produced T cells came most of the T-cell counts and diversity one year after transplant.

Preparation of the TCRbeta library involved a method that used unique molecular identifiers. TCRdb analysed the PCR reads with MiXCR anew, one entry per CDR3 protein. Among around 300,000 distinct CDR3 sequences listed, just over 7.5% were seen once. For these receptors, no antigen is known. The specimen was peripheral blood, collected 360 days after TCRalphabeta/CD19-depleted stem cell transplant. These receptors were obtained from a female patient aged 2-9 years who had a stem cell transplant for Fanconi anemia, so the T cells may come from the graft donor.

The chain has TRBV5-1 and TRBJ2-1; D remains ambiguous. The germline gives CDR1 SGHRS, CDR2 YFSETQ. The ends were cut back, 1 base at V and 5 bases at J, with 10 bases in the middle. This CDR3 region has 14 residues. CDR3 nucleotide sequence: TGCGCCAGCAGCTTGATCGCGGTTAACAATGAGCAGTTCTTC. It encodes CASSLIAVNNEQFF. Looking up the rest from reference TRBV5-1 and TRBJ2-1 gives the full variable domain: KAGVTQTPRYLIKTRGQQVTLSCSPISGHRSVSWYQQTPGQGLQFLFEYFSETQRNKGNFPGRFSGRQFSNSRSEMNVSTLELGDSALYLCASSLIAVNNEQFFGPGTRLTVL.

This clonotype was detected only a few times. This chain connects TRBV13 to TRBJ2-4; no firm D call. Germline CDR1 reads PRHDT; CDR2 reads FYEKMQ (reference sequence). The CDR3 is made up of 15 amino acids. V lost 5 bases and J lost 0, with 11 bases in between. In DNA, the CDR3 is TGTGCCAGCAGCCTGAAGAGACTAGCCAAAAACATTCAGTACTTC. Its protein product is CASSLKRLAKNIQYF.

In this sample, this clonotype turned up many times. The chain combines TRBV21-1 with TRBJ2-1. TRBV21-1 has pseudogene status. CDR3 length: 16 amino acids. DNA of the CDR3: TGTGCCAGCAGCAAGAAACAGGGAGCAGCCTACAATGAGCAGTTCTTC. Residues: CASSKKQGAAYNEQFF.

CDR3 amino acids: CSAPLSSGGGIGELFF. The CDR3 DNA is TGCAGTGCTCCCCTAAGTAGCGGGGGGGGGATCGGGGAGCTGTTTTTT. The rearrangement links TRBV20-1 to TRBJ2-2, with TRBD2 matching 11 bases. CDR1 DFQATT and CDR2 SNEGSKA come from the germline V gene (reference sequence). The CDR3 is made up of 16 amino acids. The trim removed 5 bases at V and 7 bases at J, leaving 12 bases unmatched.

The gene calls are TRBV11-1 and TRBJ2-5; a weak D match, TRBD1 (6 bases). This CDR3 contains 16 residues. Trimming removed 1 base from V and 5 bases from J, with 17 bases in between. Germline-derived CDR1 and CDR2 are SGHAT and FQDESV (reference sequence). CDR3 nucleotides: TGTGCCAGCAGCTTAGTCGGGCAGGGGTTGGGTGAGACCCAGTACTTC. It translates to CASSLVGQGLGETQYF.

This chain links TRBV4-2 with TRBJ2-3, with a tentative D call TRBD2 (6 bases). CDR1 and CDR2 from the germline V gene are LGHNA and YNFKEQ. The length of the CDR3 is 16 residues. V gave up 4 bases and J gave up 0 bases, with 14 bases separating them. The DNA for the CDR3 is TGTGCCAGCAGCCCGGGACTTCCTTCTAGCACAGATACGCAGTATTTT. Translated: CASSPGLPSSTDTQYF.

This clonotype showed up many times. J is TRBJ2-3 and V is TRBV5-1; possibly TRBD2 for D (6 bases). CDR3 size: 14 residues. V lost 4 bases and J lost 4, with 13 bases in between. Germline lookup yields CDR1 SGHRS and CDR2 YFSETQ. CDR3 nucleotides: TGCGCCAGCAGCCCGCGAGGGACTGCAGATACGCAGTATTTT. It is translated as CASSPRGTADTQYF.

This clonotype was detected ten times or more. V and J are TRBV6-1 and TRBJ2-1; 9 nucleotides agree with TRBD2. V lost 7 bases and J lost 2; bases outside the gene matches: 6. This CDR3 comprises 15 residues. Germline V gene data show CDR1 as MNHNS and CDR2 as SASEGT. The CDR3, as DNA: TGTGCCAGCACAGGTAGCGGGGGCCCCTACAATGAGCAGTTCTTC. Translating it yields CASTGSGGPYNEQFF.

The table lists this clonotype with many counts. The V and J genes are TRBV5-6 and TRBJ2-7; D may be TRBD2 (5 bases). Trimming took off 2 bases at V and 5 bases at J, with 11 bases between the two ends. The CDR3 covers 13 residues. CDR1 is SGHDT and CDR2 is YYEEEE in the germline V gene. The CDR3 DNA reads TGTGCCAGCAGCTTACGGGGTCGCCACGAGCAGTACGTC. Translated: CASSLRGRHEQYV.

This clonotype was seen many times. The chain employs TRBV5-5 and TRBJ1-1; a weak D match, TRBD1 (5 bases). This CDR3 is 13 amino acids long. CDR1 and CDR2 (germline): SGHKS, YYEKEE (reference sequence). The V and J ends lost 0 bases and 6 bases respectively, with 9 bases between them. The CDR3 protein is CASSLVAGAEAFF. For the CDR3, the DNA is TGTGCCAGCAGCTTGGTAGCGGGGGCTGAAGCTTTCTTT.

In this sample, this clonotype turned up a few times. V is TRBV7-9 and J is TRBJ1-1; 10 bases match TRBD1. The CDR3 sequence is 16 residues long. V shed 5 bases, J shed 0 bases, and the junction held 6 bases outside the gene matches. Germline V gene lookup returns CDR1 SEHNR and CDR2 FQNEAQ (reference sequence). The CDR3 reads CASSPRQGALNTEAFF. For the CDR3, the DNA is TGTGCCAGCAGCCCTCGACAGGGGGCCCTGAACACTGAAGCTTTCTTT.

The table lists this clonotype with many counts. The chain couples TRBV12-3 or TRBV12-4 to TRBJ1-2; D unclear. V was clipped by 9 bases and J by 2 bases, with 7 bases between them. The CDR3 contains 11 residues. The CDR3 here is CASTGNYGYTF. Written as DNA, the CDR3 is TGTGCCAGTACCGGGAACTATGGCTACACCTTC.

Only a few counts were recorded for this clonotype. The chain carries TRBV3-1 and TRBJ2-1; no clear D. The CDR3 length is 16 residues. Trimming removed 1 base from V and 0 bases from J, with 10 bases in between. CDR1 is LGHDT, CDR2 YNNKEL, per germline (reference sequence). The CDR3 protein is CASSQAKFRSYNEQFF. CDR3 nucleotide sequence: TGTGCCAGCAGCCAAGCCAAGTTTCGCTCCTACAATGAGCAGTTCTTC.

V usage is TRBV20-1 and J usage is TRBJ1-5, with D tentatively TRBD1 (5 bases). Germline CDR1 DFQATT, CDR2 SNEGSKA (reference sequence). The CDR3 contains 13 residues. Trimming shortened V by 1 base and J by 7 bases, and 11 bases separated the two germline ends. CDR3 coding DNA: TGCAGTGCTAGAGGGACAATCGGGCAGCCCCAGCATTTT. It yields the protein CSARGTIGQPQHF.